The 8 T cell receptor beta chains reported below all come from one sample, sequenced in a study of blood T cells in healthy people across ages. A J-beta primer mix and a sample-barcoded 5' primer were used in a second PCR of about 7 to 12 cycles. MiXCR, applied by TCRdb to the 5' RACE reads, yields one record per CDR3 protein. The sample lists hundreds of thousands of distinct CDR3 sequences, around a fifth occurring once. The sequenced sample consisted of blood. Source of these receptors: a man aged 70-80 years in good health.

This clonotype was seen repeatedly, ten times or more. This chain uses TRBV29-1 with TRBJ1-4, with TRBD1 matching over 9 bases. With 7 bases clipped from V and 8 bases from J, the junction kept 5 bases outside the gene matches. CDR1 is SQVTM and CDR2 is ANQGSEA in the germline V gene. The CDR3 totals 12 residues. CDR3 sequence reads: CSGGTGREKLFF. The DNA of the CDR3 is TGCAGCGGAGGGACAGGGAGAGAAAAACTGTTTTTT.

The chain carries TRBV5-1 and TRBJ1-4; the match to TRBD1 covers 10 bases. The ends lost 4 bases at V and 5 bases at J; junction bases unmatched: 17. Germline values: CDR1 SGHRS, CDR2 YFSETQ. The CDR3 loop spans 19 amino acids. The DNA for the CDR3 is TGCGCCAGCAGCACAAACCCCCGGGACAGGGGAACTGTGAATGAAAAACTGTTTTTT. Translated, it gives CASSTNPRDRGTVNEKLFF.

This clonotype was observed a few times. The chain combines TRBV4-2 with TRBJ2-3; 12 bases agree with TRBD2. V lost 6 bases to trimming and J lost 5 bases; unmatched junction nucleotides: 9. The germline gives CDR1 LGHNA, CDR2 YNFKEQ. This CDR3 is 16 amino acids long. The CDR3 DNA is TGTGCCAGCAGACAATCGGCTAGCGGGGGGGTAGATACGCAGTATTTT. Translated, it gives CASRQSASGGVDTQYF.

The chain combines TRBV14 with TRBJ1-2; perhaps TRBD1 as D (5 bases). V was trimmed by 8 bases and J by 0 bases, leaving 16 bases between them. The germline V gene has CDR1 SGHDN and CDR2 FVKESK. The CDR3 is made up of 15 amino acids. In DNA, the CDR3 is TGTGCCAGCGGAACGACCGGGACGCCTAACTATGGCTACACCTTC. Protein sequence: CASGTTGTPNYGYTF.

This clonotype came up a few times. The V gene is TRBV15, the J gene TRBJ2-7; D is unresolved. The DNA end is more similar to TRBJ2-1, so the J call may be wrong. Germline V gene sequence: CDR1 LNHNV, CDR2 YYDKDF (reference sequence). The CDR3 consists of 13 residues. CDR3 nucleotide sequence: TGTGCCACCAGCAGGGAAGAGCACAATGAGCAGTTCTTC. Amino acid sequence: CATSREEHNEQFF.

The chain has TRBV19 and TRBJ2-1, with 9 bases identical to TRBD1. Germline V gene sequence: CDR1 LNHDA, CDR2 SQIVND (reference sequence). With V trimmed by 1 base and J by 15 bases, 7 bases remained unmatched. The CDR3 spans 13 residues. The CDR3 sequence: CASSIAVGTGLFF. The CDR3 nucleotides read TGTGCCAGTAGTATAGCTGTCGGGACAGGGCTGTTCTTC. Full variable domain (missing parts from reference TRBV19 and TRBJ2-1): DGGITQSPKYLFRKEGQNVTLSCEQNLNHDAMYWYRQDPGQGLRLIYYSQIVNDFQKGDIAEGYSVSREKKESFPLTVTSAQKNPTAFYLCASSIAVGTGLFFGPGTRLTVL.

This rearrangement joins TRBV6-5 to TRBJ2-1; D perhaps matches TRBD2 (5 bases). Germline lookup yields CDR1 MNHEY and CDR2 SVGAGI. Trimming pared 0 bases from V and 9 bases from J, leaving 21 bases between. The CDR3 is 17 amino acids. The CDR3 sequence is CASSYSAGGSFRAEQFF. CDR3 DNA sequence: TGTGCCAGCAGTTACTCGGCGGGTGGTAGCTTTAGAGCTGAGCAGTTCTTC.

The chain joins TRBV14 to TRBJ2-7; the match to TRBD2 covers 10 bases. The V segment lost 1 base and the J segment 5 bases; nucleotides outside the gene matches: 8. The CDR3 is made up of 16 amino acids. The germline gives CDR1 SGHDN, CDR2 FVKESK. For the CDR3, the DNA is TGTGCCAGCAGCCAAGGGAGCGGGAGGGCCCTCAACGAGCAGTACTTC. Protein product: CASSQGSGRALNEQYF. The whole variable domain, filled in from reference TRBV14 and TRBJ2-7, reads EAGVTQFPSHSVIEKGQTVTLRCDPISGHDNLYWYRRVMGKEIKFLLHFVKESKQDESGMPNNRFLAERTGGTYSTLKVQPAELEDSGVYFCASSQGSGRALNEQYFGPGTRLTVT.